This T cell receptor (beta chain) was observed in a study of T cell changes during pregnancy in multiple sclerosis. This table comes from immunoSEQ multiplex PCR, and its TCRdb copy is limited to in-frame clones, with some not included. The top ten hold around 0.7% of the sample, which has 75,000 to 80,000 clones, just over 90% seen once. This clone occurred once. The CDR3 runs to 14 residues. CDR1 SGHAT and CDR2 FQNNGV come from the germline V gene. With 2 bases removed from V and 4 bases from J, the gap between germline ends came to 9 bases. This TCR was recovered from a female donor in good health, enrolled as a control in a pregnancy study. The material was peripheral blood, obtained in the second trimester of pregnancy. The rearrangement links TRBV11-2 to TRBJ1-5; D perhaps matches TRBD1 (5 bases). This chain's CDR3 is CASSLWDSNQPQHF. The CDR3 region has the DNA TGTGCCAGCAGCTTATGGGACTCTAATCAGCCCCAGCATTTT.